Listed below are T cell receptor beta chains from one sample, sequenced in a study of cytomegalovirus exposure and HLA in healthy donors. Profiled with immunoSEQ multiplex PCR; TCRdb holds only in-frame clones, not every one. The repertoire has about 130,000 clones, roughly 83% of them found once; the top ten carry 1% to 1.5%. Sequenced input: PBMCs. These receptors all come from a girl aged 2 to 9 in good health and CMV-seronegative. Each CDR3 is given with its conserved first and last residue. The order of the fields is V gene, D gene, J gene, CDR3 length, clone size, CDR3 DNA, CDR3 protein. The D gene is left open where the match is weak. Rows may omit the clone size; those that give it use once, few, many or a size class.

V: TRBV9; D: TRBD1; J: TRBJ1-6; length: 13; size: NA; DNA: TGTGCCAGCAGCTTAAGACAGGGCCCACCCCTCCACTTT; CDR3: CASSLRQGPPLHF
V: TRBV27; D: NA; J: TRBJ1-5; length: 16; size: NA; DNA: TGTGCCAGCAGTTTAGGAGAGGGCTTGGGGAATCAGCCCCAGCATTTT; CDR3: CASSLGEGLGNQPQHF
V: TRBV28; D: TRBD1; J: TRBJ1-2; length: 16; size: NA; DNA: TGTGCCAGCAGCCGGAGAGATATACGGACAGGATATGGCTACACCTTC; CDR3: CASSRRDIRTGYGYTF
V: TRBV10-3; D: TRBD2; J: TRBJ2-7; length: 13; size: NA; DNA: TGTGCCACCGGGACTAGCGGGGGGTACGAGCAGTACTTC; CDR3: CATGTSGGYEQYF
V: TRBV5-1; D: TRBD1; J: TRBJ2-2; length: 15; size: once; DNA: TGCGCCAGCAGCCGAGGGGGCGCTGGGACCGGGGAGCTGTTTTTT; CDR3: CASSRGGAGTGELFF
V: TRBV19; D: TRBD2; J: TRBJ2-1; length: 15; size: NA; DNA: TGTGCCAGTAGTATAGCTAGCGGGGGGGGTGCTGAGCAGTTCTTC; CDR3: CASSIASGGGAEQFF
V: TRBV29-1; D: NA; J: TRBJ2-7; length: 14; size: NA; DNA: TGCAGCGTGTGGTCTATGAGGGAAACCTACGAGCAGTACTTC; CDR3: CSVWSMRETYEQYF
V: TRBV11-2; D: NA; J: TRBJ1-4; length: 15; size: NA; DNA: TGTGCCAGCAGCCCCCGGGGGACTGCTAATGAAAAACTGTTTTTT; CDR3: CASSPRGTANEKLFF
V: TRBV30; D: NA; J: TRBJ1-4; length: 14; size: NA; DNA: TGTGCCTGGAACCTAGGACTCGTTGAAGAAAAACTGTTTTTT; CDR3: CAWNLGLVEEKLFF
V: TRBV28; D: NA; J: TRBJ2-1; length: 14; size: NA; DNA: TGTGCCAGCAGTTTAAGCCGTAGGGGGAATGAGCAGTTCTTC; CDR3: CASSLSRRGNEQFF